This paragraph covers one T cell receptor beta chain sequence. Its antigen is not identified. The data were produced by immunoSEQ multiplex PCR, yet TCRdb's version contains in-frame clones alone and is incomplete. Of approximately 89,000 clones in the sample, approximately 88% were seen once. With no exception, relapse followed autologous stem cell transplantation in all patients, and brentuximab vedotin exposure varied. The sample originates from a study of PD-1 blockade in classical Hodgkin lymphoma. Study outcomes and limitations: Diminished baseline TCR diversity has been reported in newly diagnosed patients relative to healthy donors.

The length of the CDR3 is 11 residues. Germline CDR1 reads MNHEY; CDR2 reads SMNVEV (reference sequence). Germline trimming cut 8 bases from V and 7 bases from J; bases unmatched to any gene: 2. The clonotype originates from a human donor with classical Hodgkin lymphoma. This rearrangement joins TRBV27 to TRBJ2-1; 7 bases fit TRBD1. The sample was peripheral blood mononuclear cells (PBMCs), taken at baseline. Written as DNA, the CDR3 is TGTGCCAGCCACAGGGGAAATGAGCAGTTCTTC. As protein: CASHRGNEQFF.